These T cell receptor beta chains were read from a single sample in a study of control samples from healthy donors and cancer patients. Method: immunoSEQ multiplex PCR; TCRdb's copy keeps in-frame clones and lacks some. The sample consists of 98,000 or so clones, 79% of them appearing once. The material sequenced was blood. These receptors were taken from a woman aged 30 to 39 in good health. The CDR3 runs from the conserved cysteine through the conserved F or W. The D gene is left open where the match is weak. Only some rows state a clone size, as once, few, many or a class for expanded clones.

J gene: TRBJ2-7
D gene: NA
V gene: TRBV7-8
clone size: few
CDR3 DNA: TGTGCCAGCACCCGAGGCAGAGCCTACGAGCAGTACTTC
CDR3 protein: CASTRGRAYEQYF

J gene: TRBJ1-2
D gene: TRBD1
V gene: TRBV5-1
clone size: NA
CDR3 DNA: TGCGCCAGCAGCATTGGGACAGGGGGCTATGGCTACACCTTC
CDR3 protein: CASSIGTGGYGYTF

J gene: TRBJ2-4
D gene: TRBD1
V gene: TRBV5-6
clone size: NA
CDR3 DNA: TGTGCCAGCAGCCCGGGACAGGGAAGACTACTAGCCAAAAACATTCAGTACTTC
CDR3 protein: CASSPGQGRLLAKNIQYF

J gene: TRBJ2-2
D gene: NA
V gene: TRBV9
clone size: NA
CDR3 DNA: TGTGCCAGCAGCGTCCACCCCTCGGGGGGCGCTAACACCGGGGAGCTGTTTTTT
CDR3 protein: CASSVHPSGGANTGELFF

J gene: TRBJ1-1
D gene: NA
V gene: TRBV6-2/TRBV6-3
clone size: NA
CDR3 DNA: TGTGCCAGCAGTTACGTGAACACTGAAGCTTTCTTT
CDR3 protein: CASSYVNTEAFF

J gene: TRBJ2-7
D gene: NA
V gene: TRBV5-4
clone size: NA
CDR3 DNA: TGTGCCAGCAGCTTAGGACAGCTAACCTCCTACGAGCAGTACTTC
CDR3 protein: CASSLGQLTSYEQYF

J gene: TRBJ2-4
D gene: NA
V gene: TRBV19
clone size: NA
CDR3 DNA: TGTGCCAGTAGTATAGATGTCGGCCTAGCCAAAAACATTCAGTACTTC
CDR3 protein: CASSIDVGLAKNIQYF

J gene: TRBJ1-1
D gene: TRBD1
V gene: TRBV13
clone size: NA
CDR3 DNA: TGTGCCAGCAGCCGGGGACAGGGATTGAACACTGAAGCTTTCTTT
CDR3 protein: CASSRGQGLNTEAFF

J gene: TRBJ1-2
D gene: NA
V gene: TRBV30
clone size: many
CDR3 DNA: TGTGCCTGGAGTGTACCTCCCGAGAGCGGCTACACCTTC
CDR3 protein: CAWSVPPESGYTF

J gene: TRBJ2-1
D gene: NA
V gene: TRBV9
clone size: NA
CDR3 DNA: TGTGCCAGCAGTACCGGCTCTTACAATGAGCAGTTCTTC
CDR3 protein: CASSTGSYNEQFF

J gene: TRBJ1-1
D gene: NA
V gene: TRBV6-5
clone size: NA
CDR3 DNA: TGTGCCAGCAGTTACAAGGGGCGGAACACTGAAGCTTTCTTT
CDR3 protein: CASSYKGRNTEAFF

J gene: TRBJ2-1
D gene: NA
V gene: TRBV10-3
clone size: once
CDR3 DNA: TGTGCCACCAAAGAGGGCCGGGGCAGTGGGTACAATGAGCAGTTCTTC
CDR3 protein: CATKEGRGSGYNEQFF

J gene: TRBJ2-7
D gene: NA
V gene: TRBV4-3
clone size: NA
CDR3 DNA: TGCGCCAGCAGCGAGGGACCGGGGGAGTACGAGCAGTACTTC
CDR3 protein: CASSEGPGEYEQYF

J gene: TRBJ1-1
D gene: NA
V gene: TRBV6-6
clone size: NA
CDR3 DNA: TGTGCCAGCAGTAAGAGCCAGGGAGTGAGGGAAGCTTTCTTT
CDR3 protein: CASSKSQGVREAFF

J gene: TRBJ2-5
D gene: NA
V gene: TRBV5-1
clone size: NA
CDR3 DNA: TGCGCCAGCAGCTTGGGCGCATCCCAGGGGGAGACCCAGTACTTC
CDR3 protein: CASSLGASQGETQYF

J gene: TRBJ2-1
D gene: TRBD2
V gene: TRBV5-6
clone size: NA
CDR3 DNA: TGTGCCAGCAGCTCCACACTAGCGGTATTGCAGTTCTTC
CDR3 protein: CASSSTLAVLQFF

J gene: TRBJ1-3
D gene: TRBD1
V gene: TRBV29-1
clone size: NA
CDR3 DNA: TGCAGCGTCAGGGGGCTTGGAGGAAACACCATATATTTT
CDR3 protein: CSVRGLGGNTIYF

J gene: TRBJ1-1
D gene: NA
V gene: TRBV19
clone size: NA
CDR3 DNA: TGTGCCAGTAGTATTCGTCGGGACACTGAAGCTTTCTTT
CDR3 protein: CASSIRRDTEAFF

J gene: TRBJ2-2
D gene: NA
V gene: TRBV5-4
clone size: few
CDR3 DNA: TGTGCCAGCAGCTTGGGAGGGGGGACCGGGGAGCTGTTTTTT
CDR3 protein: CASSLGGGTGELFF

J gene: TRBJ1-2
D gene: NA
V gene: TRBV29-1
clone size: few
CDR3 DNA: TGCAGCGTTGATCCCGGGAGATCTTATGGCTACACCTTC
CDR3 protein: CSVDPGRSYGYTF

J gene: TRBJ2-5
D gene: NA
V gene: TRBV7-8
clone size: few
CDR3 DNA: TGTGCCAGCAGCTTAGGATGGTCAATATCAGAAGAGACCCAGTACTTC
CDR3 protein: CASSLGWSISEETQYF

J gene: TRBJ2-5
D gene: NA
V gene: TRBV5-6
clone size: NA
CDR3 DNA: TGTGCCAGCAGCTCGAGTCGCCAGGGTCGGTACCAAGAGACCCAGTACTTC
CDR3 protein: CASSSSRQGRYQETQYF

J gene: TRBJ1-6
D gene: NA
V gene: TRBV11-2
clone size: NA
CDR3 DNA: TGTGCCAGCAGGCCCGGAGAGAGCTCCTATAATTCACCCCTCCACTTT
CDR3 protein: CASRPGESSYNSPLHF

J gene: TRBJ1-5
D gene: NA
V gene: TRBV30
clone size: NA
CDR3 DNA: TGTGCCTGGAGCCTTCGAAGGGTCGCCAATCAGCCCCAGCATTTT
CDR3 protein: CAWSLRRVANQPQHF

J gene: TRBJ1-4
D gene: NA
V gene: TRBV5-5
clone size: NA
CDR3 DNA: TGTGCCAGCAGCTTGGTACAGGGCCTCCAGGGAAAACTGTTTTTT
CDR3 protein: CASSLVQGLQGKLFF

J gene: TRBJ1-1
D gene: TRBD1
V gene: TRBV12-5
clone size: NA
CDR3 DNA: TGTGCTAGTGGCCCCCCAGGGGGTGCTGAAGCTTTCTTT
CDR3 protein: CASGPPGGAEAFF

J gene: TRBJ2-7
D gene: NA
V gene: TRBV3-1/TRBV3-2
clone size: NA
CDR3 DNA: TGTGCCAGCAGCCAATCAAGTGGAAGGGGTCCCGAGCAGTACTTC
CDR3 protein: CASSQSSGRGPEQYF

J gene: TRBJ1-1
D gene: TRBD1
V gene: TRBV7-9
clone size: NA
CDR3 DNA: TGTGCCAGCAGCCCTCAGGGGGACACTGAAGCTTTCTTT
CDR3 protein: CASSPQGDTEAFF

J gene: TRBJ1-3
D gene: NA
V gene: TRBV6-6
clone size: once
CDR3 DNA: TGTGCCAGCAGTCCCGGATTAGGTGGAAACACCATATATTTT
CDR3 protein: CASSPGLGGNTIYF

J gene: TRBJ2-1
D gene: TRBD1
V gene: TRBV6-5
clone size: NA
CDR3 DNA: TGTGCCAGCAGCCCCGGGACAGCTTACAATGAGCAGTTCTTC
CDR3 protein: CASSPGTAYNEQFF

J gene: TRBJ1-2
D gene: NA
V gene: TRBV3-1/TRBV3-2
clone size: NA
CDR3 DNA: TGTGCCAGCAGCCGAGGCGGGGCGGGAAACTATGGCTACACCTTC
CDR3 protein: CASSRGGAGNYGYTF

J gene: TRBJ2-3
D gene: TRBD2
V gene: TRBV7-7
clone size: few
CDR3 DNA: TGTGCTAGCAGTGAAACTAGCGGCCGCACAGATACGCAGTATTTT
CDR3 protein: CASSETSGRTDTQYF

J gene: TRBJ1-3
D gene: NA
V gene: TRBV10-1
clone size: NA
CDR3 DNA: TGCGCCAGCAGCCAAGCAAGCTCTGGAAACACCATATATTTT
CDR3 protein: CASSQASSGNTIYF

J gene: TRBJ2-5
D gene: NA
V gene: TRBV29-1
clone size: NA
CDR3 DNA: TGCAGCGTTGCCCAGACGTACCAAGAGACCCAGTACTTC
CDR3 protein: CSVAQTYQETQYF

J gene: TRBJ1-2
D gene: NA
V gene: TRBV9
clone size: NA
CDR3 DNA: TGTGCCAGCAGCGGGCAGTCCTATGGCTACACCTTC
CDR3 protein: CASSGQSYGYTF

J gene: TRBJ2-1
D gene: NA
V gene: TRBV5-5
clone size: once
CDR3 DNA: TGTGCCAGCAGCGGCGGGCATTCCCGGTCCTACAATGAGCAGTTCTTC
CDR3 protein: CASSGGHSRSYNEQFF

J gene: TRBJ1-1
D gene: NA
V gene: TRBV7-9
clone size: NA
CDR3 DNA: TGTGCCAGCGGGGGCGCGCTGAACACTGAAGCTTTCTTT
CDR3 protein: CASGGALNTEAFF

J gene: TRBJ1-4
D gene: TRBD1
V gene: TRBV18
clone size: NA
CDR3 DNA: TGTGCCAGCTCACCATACCAACAGGGGCAGGCTAATGAAAAACTGTTTTTT
CDR3 protein: CASSPYQQGQANEKLFF

J gene: TRBJ2-7
D gene: TRBD2
V gene: TRBV6-2/TRBV6-3
clone size: NA
CDR3 DNA: TGTGCCAGCAGTCCAGTCAAGCGGGGGGCCGGGACCTACGAGCAGTACTTC
CDR3 protein: CASSPVKRGAGTYEQYF

J gene: TRBJ1-2
D gene: NA
V gene: TRBV27
clone size: NA
CDR3 DNA: TGTGCCAGCAGTTTTTCACCGAACTATGGCTACACCTTC
CDR3 protein: CASSFSPNYGYTF

J gene: TRBJ1-6
D gene: NA
V gene: TRBV19
clone size: few
CDR3 DNA: TGTGCCACTCAACCGACAATCTCCAATTCACCCCTCCACTTT
CDR3 protein: CATQPTISNSPLHF

J gene: TRBJ2-5
D gene: TRBD2
V gene: TRBV5-4
clone size: few
CDR3 DNA: TGTGCCAGCAGCCCGCGGGGACTAGCGGGGCAAGAGACCCAGTACTTC
CDR3 protein: CASSPRGLAGQETQYF

J gene: TRBJ1-2
D gene: NA
V gene: TRBV14
clone size: NA
CDR3 DNA: TGTGCCAGCAGCCAAGTGGGGAATATCTATGGCTACACCTTC
CDR3 protein: CASSQVGNIYGYTF

J gene: TRBJ2-7
D gene: TRBD2
V gene: TRBV5-4
clone size: few
CDR3 DNA: TGTGCCAGCAGCTTGGATCCGGGACTAGCTAGCCACGAGCAGTACTTC
CDR3 protein: CASSLDPGLASHEQYF

J gene: TRBJ1-2
D gene: NA
V gene: TRBV15
clone size: NA
CDR3 DNA: TGTGCCACCAGCAGAGGGGGGAGCGGTCCTGCTGGCTACACCTTC
CDR3 protein: CATSRGGSGPAGYTF

J gene: TRBJ1-2
D gene: NA
V gene: TRBV19
clone size: NA
CDR3 DNA: TGTGCCAGTACCAATGACCTCTATGGCTACACCTTC
CDR3 protein: CASTNDLYGYTF